This T cell receptor (beta chain) was profiled in a study of blood T cell repertoires in COVID-19. Study-level information: From the United States, Italy and Spain came samples of acute and convalescent COVID-19. Nucleic acid was either cDNA or gDNA, and it came from T cells, B-cell-depleted T cells, or PBMCs.

Method: immunoSEQ multiplex PCR; TCRdb's copy keeps in-frame clones and lacks some. The sample carries roughly 340,000 clones, roughly 90% recorded once. The length of the CDR3 is 15 residues. The germline V gene encodes CDR1 SNHLY and CDR2 FYNNEI. V was shortened by 1 base and J by 9 bases, with 13 bases between the two germline ends. This TCR was sampled from a woman in her 30s with COVID-19, enrolled during active disease. The material sequenced was peripheral blood. The V and J genes are TRBV2 and TRBJ1-6; D is unclear. The CDR3 is CASSEGGGAGSPLHF. The CDR3 DNA reads as TGTGCCAGCAGTGAAGGGGGTGGAGCGGGTTCACCCCTCCACTTT.